A selection of T cell receptor beta chains follows, all from one sample in a study of T cells expressing NK-cell markers. Reprocessing the 5' RACE reads, TCRdb reports a single entry for every CDR3 protein and omits DNA. Here the sample table reports around 280,000 distinct CDR3 sequences. The sequencing sample was made of blood T cells: a sorted CD56 or NKG2C T cell subset, CD4+ or CD8+ T cells, or bulk PBMC T cells (not recorded which). The origin of the receptors is a man younger than 30 in good health. The CDR3 runs from the conserved cysteine through the conserved F or W.

v_call: TRBV4-3; j_call: TRBJ1-3; cdr3_aa: CASSQGDRGRDTIYF
v_call: TRBV5-1; j_call: TRBJ2-3; cdr3_aa: CASSRTGGPDTQYF
v_call: TRBV9; j_call: TRBJ1-4; cdr3_aa: CASSVAAGDMEKLFF
v_call: TRBV5-8; j_call: TRBJ2-2; cdr3_aa: CASMQTGELFF
v_call: TRBV4-3; j_call: TRBJ2-2; cdr3_aa: CASSPTGRDSGELFF
v_call: TRBV20-1; j_call: TRBJ2-1; cdr3_aa: CSASSLAGGGNEQFF
v_call: TRBV20-1; j_call: TRBJ2-1; cdr3_aa: CSARGGGVTNNEQFF
v_call: TRBV20-1; j_call: TRBJ2-1; cdr3_aa: CSALPDRAHNEQFF
v_call: TRBV20-1; j_call: TRBJ2-1; cdr3_aa: CSALTRGRATDEQFF
v_call: TRBV15; j_call: TRBJ2-3; cdr3_aa: CATSRDLAETFPSTDTQYF
v_call: TRBV20-1; j_call: TRBJ2-5; cdr3_aa: CSASLASGLVETQYF
v_call: TRBV6-2/TRBV6-3; j_call: TRBJ2-4; cdr3_aa: CASSSGDVAKNIQYF
v_call: TRBV7-2; j_call: TRBJ1-2; cdr3_aa: CASSYTGGGGYGYTF
v_call: TRBV7-9; j_call: TRBJ2-7; cdr3_aa: CASSLPGQNSYEQYF
v_call: TRBV20-1; j_call: TRBJ2-5; cdr3_aa: CSASLAGAWGETQYF
v_call: TRBV18; j_call: TRBJ1-1; cdr3_aa: CASSPGSGAEAFF
v_call: TRBV10-3; j_call: TRBJ2-1; cdr3_aa: CAIGQSSGSGDEQFF
v_call: TRBV20-1; j_call: TRBJ1-4; cdr3_aa: CSARDRTGYGLFF
v_call: TRBV12-3/TRBV12-4; j_call: TRBJ1-4; cdr3_aa: CASTTQGWVEKLFF
v_call: TRBV29-1; j_call: TRBJ2-3; cdr3_aa: CSVAGPIPNTDTQYF
v_call: TRBV5-1; j_call: TRBJ2-7; cdr3_aa: CASSREGTATYEQYF
v_call: TRBV15; j_call: TRBJ1-4; cdr3_aa: CATSKWTPNEKLFF
v_call: TRBV7-2; j_call: TRBJ2-4; cdr3_aa: CASSQVHGGRRNIQYF
v_call: TRBV12-3/TRBV12-4; j_call: TRBJ2-2; cdr3_aa: CASTTLGDGLFF
v_call: TRBV20-1; j_call: TRBJ2-3; cdr3_aa: CSARDIRGINTQYF
v_call: TRBV20-1; j_call: TRBJ2-2; cdr3_aa: CSARADRAQGTGELFF
v_call: TRBV11-1; j_call: TRBJ1-1; cdr3_aa: CASSVGQLRNTEAFF
v_call: TRBV20-1; j_call: TRBJ1-2; cdr3_aa: CSLTGTGANYGYTF
v_call: TRBV5-1; j_call: TRBJ1-1; cdr3_aa: CASSLAGGGEAFF
v_call: TRBV9; j_call: TRBJ2-6; cdr3_aa: CASSAETGVSGANVLTF
v_call: TRBV12-3/TRBV12-4; j_call: TRBJ1-3; cdr3_aa: CASGPLNTIYF
v_call: TRBV10-3; j_call: TRBJ2-3; cdr3_aa: CAISGRGRETSGRQFDTDTQYF
v_call: TRBV15; j_call: TRBJ2-5; cdr3_aa: CATSSNVQPGWETQYF
v_call: TRBV11-2; j_call: TRBJ2-5; cdr3_aa: CASSLDGDRHETQYF
v_call: TRBV11-2; j_call: TRBJ2-1; cdr3_aa: CASSWVSSNEQFF
v_call: TRBV29-1; j_call: TRBJ2-1; cdr3_aa: CSVETQRGYNEQFF
v_call: TRBV27; j_call: TRBJ1-1; cdr3_aa: CASSLSRTGEAFF
v_call: TRBV3-1; j_call: TRBJ2-2; cdr3_aa: CASSQELGATGELFF
v_call: TRBV20-1; j_call: TRBJ1-1; cdr3_aa: CSARVPGQGHTEAFF
v_call: TRBV4-1; j_call: TRBJ2-7; cdr3_aa: CASSQDSTGIGTYEQYF
v_call: TRBV5-1; j_call: TRBJ2-1; cdr3_aa: CASSSWAVEDGNEQFF
v_call: TRBV29-1; j_call: TRBJ2-1; cdr3_aa: CGTLGAVETYNEQFF